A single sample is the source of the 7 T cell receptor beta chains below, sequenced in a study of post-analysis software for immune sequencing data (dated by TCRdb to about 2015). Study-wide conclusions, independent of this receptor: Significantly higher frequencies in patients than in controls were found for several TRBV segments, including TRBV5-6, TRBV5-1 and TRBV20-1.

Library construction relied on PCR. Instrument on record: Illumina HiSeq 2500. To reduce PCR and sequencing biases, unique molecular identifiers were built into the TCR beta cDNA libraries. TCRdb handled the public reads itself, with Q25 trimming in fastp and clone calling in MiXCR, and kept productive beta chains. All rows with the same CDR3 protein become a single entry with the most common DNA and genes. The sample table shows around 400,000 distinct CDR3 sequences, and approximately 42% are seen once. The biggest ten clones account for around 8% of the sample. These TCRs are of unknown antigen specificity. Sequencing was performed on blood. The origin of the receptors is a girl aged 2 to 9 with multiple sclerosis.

The CDR3 DNA reads TGTGCCAGCAGCCAACAGGGGCAGGAGGAGACCCAGTACTTC. This sequence encodes CASSQQGQEETQYF. The V call is TRBV12-3 or TRBV12-4, the J call TRBJ2-5, with TRBD1 matching over 7 bases. The CDR3 loop spans 14 amino acids. V was clipped by 6 bases and J by 5 bases; unmatched bases: 9.

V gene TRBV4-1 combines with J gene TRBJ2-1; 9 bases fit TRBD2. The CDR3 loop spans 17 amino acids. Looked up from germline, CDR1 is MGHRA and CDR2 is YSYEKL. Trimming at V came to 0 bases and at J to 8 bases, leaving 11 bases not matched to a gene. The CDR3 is CASSQDLGAGGPDEQFF. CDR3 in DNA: TGCGCCAGCAGCCAAGATCTCGGAGCGGGGGGACCCGATGAGCAGTTCTTC.

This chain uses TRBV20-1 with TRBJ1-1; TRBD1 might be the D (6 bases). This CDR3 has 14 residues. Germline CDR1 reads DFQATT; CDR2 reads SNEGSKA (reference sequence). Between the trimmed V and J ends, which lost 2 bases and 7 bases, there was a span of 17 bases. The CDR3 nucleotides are TGCAGTGCTAGACAAACAGGGACGGACATTGAAGCTTTCTTT. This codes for CSARQTGTDIEAFF.

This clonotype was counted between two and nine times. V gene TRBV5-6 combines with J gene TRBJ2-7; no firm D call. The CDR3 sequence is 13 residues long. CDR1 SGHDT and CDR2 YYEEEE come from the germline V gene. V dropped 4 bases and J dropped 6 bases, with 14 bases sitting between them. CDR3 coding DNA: TGTGCCAGCAGCCTCGGTTCGGTAGGCGAGCAGTACTTC. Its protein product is CASSLGSVGEQYF.

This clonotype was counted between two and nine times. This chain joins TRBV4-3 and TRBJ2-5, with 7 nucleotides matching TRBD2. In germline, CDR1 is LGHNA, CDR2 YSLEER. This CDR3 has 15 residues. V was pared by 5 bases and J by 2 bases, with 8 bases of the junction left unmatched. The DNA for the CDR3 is TGCGCCAGCAGCTCACAGCGGGGAGGACAAGAGACCCAGTACTTC. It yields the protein CASSSQRGGQETQYF.

The CDR3 sequence: CASSQPQHF. CDR3 DNA: TGTGCCAGTAGTCAGCCCCAGCATTTT. The chain is built from TRBV27 and TRBJ1-5, with D hard to call. Germline CDR1 reads MNHEY; CDR2 reads SMNVEV (reference sequence). The CDR3 extends over 9 amino acids. Trimming removed 9 bases from V and 6 bases from J, with 3 bases in between.

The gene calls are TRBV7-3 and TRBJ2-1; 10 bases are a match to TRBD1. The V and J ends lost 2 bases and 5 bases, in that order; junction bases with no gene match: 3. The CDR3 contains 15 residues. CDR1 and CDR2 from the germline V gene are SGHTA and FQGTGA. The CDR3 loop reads CASSLGTGDHNEQFF. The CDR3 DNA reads TGTGCCAGCAGCTTAGGGACAGGGGATCACAATGAGCAGTTCTTC.